This TCR beta chain was documented in a study of T cell responses to AZD1222 COVID-19 vaccine. This CDR3 has 17 residues. Trimming at V came to 5 bases and at J to 5 bases, leaving 17 bases not matched to a gene. Germline CDR1 reads MNHEY; CDR2 reads SVGEGT. Produced via immunoSEQ multiplex PCR; TCRdb's table is partial and in-frame only. The sample has some 120,000 clones, approximately 83% seen once. The clonotype was recovered from an adult in good health. This rearrangement joins TRBV6-2 or TRBV6-3 to TRBJ2-7; the match to TRBD1 covers 8 bases. The sample in question was peripheral blood, obtained on day 0 of AZD1222 vaccination. The CDR3 DNA reads as TGTGCCAGCAGTCCCCTTATATTGGACAGGGAAGGGGACGAGCAGTACTTC. Its translation is CASSPLILDREGDEQYF.